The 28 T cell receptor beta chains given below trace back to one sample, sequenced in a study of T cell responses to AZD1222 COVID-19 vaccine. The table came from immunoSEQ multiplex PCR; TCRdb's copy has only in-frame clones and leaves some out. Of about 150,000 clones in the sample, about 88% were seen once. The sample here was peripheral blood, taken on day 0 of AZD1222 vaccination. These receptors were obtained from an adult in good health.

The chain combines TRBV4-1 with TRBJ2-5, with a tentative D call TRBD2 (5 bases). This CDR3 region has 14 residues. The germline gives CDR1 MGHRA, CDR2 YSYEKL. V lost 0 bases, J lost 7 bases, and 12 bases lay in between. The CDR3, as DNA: TGCGCCAGCAGCCAAGATGAGTGGAGCGGGACCCAGTACTTC. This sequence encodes CASSQDEWSGTQYF.

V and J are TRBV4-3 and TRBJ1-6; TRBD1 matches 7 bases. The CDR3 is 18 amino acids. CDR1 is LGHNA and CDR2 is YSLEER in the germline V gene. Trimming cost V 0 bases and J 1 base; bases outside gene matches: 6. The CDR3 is CASSQDRGRGSYNSPLHF. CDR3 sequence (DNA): TGCGCCAGCAGCCAAGATCGCGGCAGGGGGTCCTATAATTCACCCCTCCACTTT.

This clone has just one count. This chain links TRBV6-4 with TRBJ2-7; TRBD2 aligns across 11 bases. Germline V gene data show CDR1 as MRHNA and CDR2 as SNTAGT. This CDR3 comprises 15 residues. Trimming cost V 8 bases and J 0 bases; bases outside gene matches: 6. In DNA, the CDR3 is TGTGCCAGCGGGACTACTAGCGGGAGCTCCTACGAGCAGTACTTC. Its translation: CASGTTSGSSYEQYF.

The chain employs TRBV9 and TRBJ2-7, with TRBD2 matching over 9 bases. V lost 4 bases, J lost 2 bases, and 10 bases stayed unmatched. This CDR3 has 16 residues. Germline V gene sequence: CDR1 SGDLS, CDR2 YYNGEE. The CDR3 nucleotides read TGTGCCAGCAGCCTCATCGCTAGCGGGGCCCCCTACGAGCAGTACTTC. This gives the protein CASSLIASGAPYEQYF.

The CDR3 nucleotides are TGCGCCAGCAGCTTGGGGGACACCTTCACCGGGGAGCTGTTTTTT. Translated, it gives CASSLGDTFTGELFF. The chain links TRBV5-1 to TRBJ2-2; possibly TRBD1 for D (6 bases). V was pared by 0 bases and J by 4 bases, with 10 bases between. The CDR3 has 15 amino acids. The germline CDR1 and CDR2 sequences are SGHRS and YFSETQ.

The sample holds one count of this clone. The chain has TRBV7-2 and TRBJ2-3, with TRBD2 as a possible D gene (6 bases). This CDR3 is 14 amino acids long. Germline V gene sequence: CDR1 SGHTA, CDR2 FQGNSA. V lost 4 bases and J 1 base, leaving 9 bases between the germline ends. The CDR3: CASSSGLRTDTQYF. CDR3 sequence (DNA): TGTGCCAGCAGCTCGGGACTCCGCACAGATACGCAGTATTTT.

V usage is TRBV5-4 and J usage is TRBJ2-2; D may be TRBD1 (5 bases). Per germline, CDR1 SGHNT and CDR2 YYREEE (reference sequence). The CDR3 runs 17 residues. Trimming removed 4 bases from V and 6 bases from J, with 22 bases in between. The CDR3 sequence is CASSRSAETVLAGELFF. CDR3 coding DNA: TGTGCCAGCAGCCGCTCTGCCGAGACAGTCTTGGCCGGGGAGCTGTTTTTT.

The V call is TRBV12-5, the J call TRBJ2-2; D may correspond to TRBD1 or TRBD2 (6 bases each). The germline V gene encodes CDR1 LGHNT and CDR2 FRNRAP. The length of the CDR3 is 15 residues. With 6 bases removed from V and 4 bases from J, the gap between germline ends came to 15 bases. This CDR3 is CASGPTGGSTGELFF. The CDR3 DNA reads TGTGCTAGTGGACCGACCGGGGGCTCCACCGGGGAGCTGTTTTTT. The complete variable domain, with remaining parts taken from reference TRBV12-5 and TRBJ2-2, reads DARVTQTPRHKVTEMGQEVTMRCQPILGHNTVFWYRQTMMQGLELLAYFRNRAPLDDSGMPKDRFSAEMPDATLATLKIQPSEPRDSAVYFCASGPTGGSTGELFFGEGSRLTVL.

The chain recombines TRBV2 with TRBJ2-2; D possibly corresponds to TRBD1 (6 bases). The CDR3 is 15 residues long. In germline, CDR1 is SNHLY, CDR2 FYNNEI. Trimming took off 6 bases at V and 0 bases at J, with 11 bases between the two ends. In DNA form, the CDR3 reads TGTGCCAGCAGCCGGGACACGACGAACACCGGGGAGCTGTTTTTT. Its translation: CASSRDTTNTGELFF. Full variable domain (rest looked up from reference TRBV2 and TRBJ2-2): EPEVTQTPSHQVTQMGQEVILRCVPISNHLYFYWYRQILGQKVEFLVSFYNNEISEKSEIFDDQFSVERPDGSNFTLKIRSTKLEDSAMYFCASSRDTTNTGELFFGEGSRLTVL.

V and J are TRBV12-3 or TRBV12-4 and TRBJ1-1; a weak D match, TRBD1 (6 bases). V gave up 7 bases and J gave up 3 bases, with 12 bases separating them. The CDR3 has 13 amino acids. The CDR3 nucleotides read TGTGCCAGCAACATGGCAGGGGACACTGAAGCTTTCTTT. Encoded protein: CASNMAGDTEAFF.

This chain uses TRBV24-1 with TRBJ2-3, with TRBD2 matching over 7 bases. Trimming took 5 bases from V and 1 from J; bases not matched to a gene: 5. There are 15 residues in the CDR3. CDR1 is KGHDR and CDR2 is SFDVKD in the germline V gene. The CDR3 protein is CATSVSGSGTDTQYF. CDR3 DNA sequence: TGTGCCACCAGTGTTAGCGGGTCCGGCACAGATACGCAGTATTTT.

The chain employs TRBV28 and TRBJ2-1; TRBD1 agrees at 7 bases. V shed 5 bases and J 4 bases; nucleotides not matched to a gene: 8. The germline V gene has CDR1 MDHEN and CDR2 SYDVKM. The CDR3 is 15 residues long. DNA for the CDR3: TGTGCCAGCAGTCCTACAGGGGTGGGGTACAATGAGCAGTTCTTC. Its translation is CASSPTGVGYNEQFF.

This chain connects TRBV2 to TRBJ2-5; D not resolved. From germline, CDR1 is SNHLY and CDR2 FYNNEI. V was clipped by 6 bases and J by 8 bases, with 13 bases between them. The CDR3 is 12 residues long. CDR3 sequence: CASRQDQKTQYF. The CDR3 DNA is TGTGCCAGCAGGCAGGACCAGAAAACCCAGTACTTC.

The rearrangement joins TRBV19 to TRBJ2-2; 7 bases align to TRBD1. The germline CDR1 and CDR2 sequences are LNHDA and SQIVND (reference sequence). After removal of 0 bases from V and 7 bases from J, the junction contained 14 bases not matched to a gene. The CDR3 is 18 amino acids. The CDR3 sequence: CASSIDVRRQGSGGELFF. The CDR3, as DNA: TGTGCCAGTAGTATAGATGTCCGCCGACAGGGTTCCGGCGGGGAGCTGTTTTTT.

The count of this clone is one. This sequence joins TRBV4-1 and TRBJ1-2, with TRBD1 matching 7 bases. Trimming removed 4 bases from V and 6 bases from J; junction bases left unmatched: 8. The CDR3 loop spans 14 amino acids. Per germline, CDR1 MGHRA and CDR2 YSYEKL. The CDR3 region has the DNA TGCGCCAGCAGCCGTCAGGGGGAGGGCGATGGCTACACCTTC. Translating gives CASSRQGEGDGYTF.

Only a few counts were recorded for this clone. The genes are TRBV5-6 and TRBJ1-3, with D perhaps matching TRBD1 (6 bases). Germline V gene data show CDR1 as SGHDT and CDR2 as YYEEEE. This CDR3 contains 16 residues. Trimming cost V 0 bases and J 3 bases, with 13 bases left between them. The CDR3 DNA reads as TGTGCCAGCAGCTTGGGGATGGGGGCTGTTGGAAACACCATATATTTT. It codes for CASSLGMGAVGNTIYF.

The DNA for the CDR3 is TGTGCCGGCCGGGGCCCAAACAATGAGCAGTTCTTC. This sequence encodes CAGRGPNNEQFF. This rearrangement joins TRBV12-3 or TRBV12-4 to TRBJ2-1; the D call may be TRBD1 or TRBD2 (5 bases each). V was cut by 11 bases and J by 5 bases, with 13 bases left in between. The CDR3 runs to 12 residues.

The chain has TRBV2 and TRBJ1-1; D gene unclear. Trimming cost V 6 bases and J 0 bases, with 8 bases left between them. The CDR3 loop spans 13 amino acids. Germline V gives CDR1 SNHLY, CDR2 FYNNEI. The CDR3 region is CASRTAMNTEAFF. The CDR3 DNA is TGTGCCAGCAGGACGGCGATGAACACTGAAGCTTTCTTT. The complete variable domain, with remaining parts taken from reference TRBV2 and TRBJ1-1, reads EPEVTQTPSHQVTQMGQEVILRCVPISNHLYFYWYRQILGQKVEFLVSFYNNEISEKSEIFDDQFSVERPDGSNFTLKIRSTKLEDSAMYFCASRTAMNTEAFFGQGTRLTVV.

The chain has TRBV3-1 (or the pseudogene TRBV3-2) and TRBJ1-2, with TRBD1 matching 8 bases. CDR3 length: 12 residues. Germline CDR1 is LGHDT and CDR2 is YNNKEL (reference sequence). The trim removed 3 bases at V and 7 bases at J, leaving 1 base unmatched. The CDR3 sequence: CASSQTGVGYTF. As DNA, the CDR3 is TGTGCCAGCAGCCAGACAGGGGTTGGCTACACCTTC.

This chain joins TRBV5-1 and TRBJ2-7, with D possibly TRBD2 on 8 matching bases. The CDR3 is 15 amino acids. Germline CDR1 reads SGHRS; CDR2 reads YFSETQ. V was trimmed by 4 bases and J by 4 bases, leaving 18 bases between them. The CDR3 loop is CASSPGGDSSYEQYF. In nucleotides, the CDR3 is TGCGCCAGCAGCCCGGGAGGGGACAGTTCTTACGAGCAGTACTTC.

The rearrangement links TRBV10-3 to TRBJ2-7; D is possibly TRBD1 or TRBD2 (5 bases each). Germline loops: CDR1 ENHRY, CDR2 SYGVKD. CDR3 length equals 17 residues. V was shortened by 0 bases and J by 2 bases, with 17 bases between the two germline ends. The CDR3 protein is CAISESSGTGTAYEQYF. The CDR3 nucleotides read TGTGCCATCAGTGAGTCGTCCGGAACCGGGACCGCCTACGAGCAGTACTTC.

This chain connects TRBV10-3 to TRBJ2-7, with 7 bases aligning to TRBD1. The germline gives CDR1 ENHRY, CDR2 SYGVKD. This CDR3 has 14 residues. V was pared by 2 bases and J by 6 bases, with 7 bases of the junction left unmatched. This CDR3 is CAISEDSTGAEQYF. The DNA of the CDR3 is TGTGCCATCAGTGAGGATTCAACAGGGGCCGAGCAGTACTTC.

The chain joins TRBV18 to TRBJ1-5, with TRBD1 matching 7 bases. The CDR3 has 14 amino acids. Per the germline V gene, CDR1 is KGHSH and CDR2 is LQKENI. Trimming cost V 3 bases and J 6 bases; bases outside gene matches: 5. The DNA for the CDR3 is TGTGCCAGCTCACCCGCAGGGGGAGTTCAGCCCCAGCATTTT. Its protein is CASSPAGGVQPQHF.

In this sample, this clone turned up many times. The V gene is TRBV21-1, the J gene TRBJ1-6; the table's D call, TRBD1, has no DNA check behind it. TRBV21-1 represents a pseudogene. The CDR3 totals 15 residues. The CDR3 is CASSKKQGGCSPLHF. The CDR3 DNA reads TGTGCCAGCAGCAAAAAACAGGGTGGTTGCTCACCCCTCCACTTT.

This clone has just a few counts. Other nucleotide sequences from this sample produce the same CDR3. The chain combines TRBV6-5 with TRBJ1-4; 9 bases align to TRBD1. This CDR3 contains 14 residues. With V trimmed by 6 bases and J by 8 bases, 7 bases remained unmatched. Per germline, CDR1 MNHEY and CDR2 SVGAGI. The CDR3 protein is CASRPGQGREKLFF. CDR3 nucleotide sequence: TGTGCCAGCAGACCGGGACAGGGCAGGGAAAAACTGTTTTTT.

DNA of the CDR3: TGTGCCAGCAGCTTCATCCGGGACAGGGGGATGCCCCTCCACTTT. Its protein product is CASSFIRDRGMPLHF. V is TRBV7-2 and J is TRBJ1-6; 11 bases are a match to TRBD1. The length of the CDR3 is 15 residues. V gave up 3 bases and J gave up 13 bases; unmatched junction bases: 8. Germline assignment: CDR1 SGHTA and CDR2 FQGNSA.

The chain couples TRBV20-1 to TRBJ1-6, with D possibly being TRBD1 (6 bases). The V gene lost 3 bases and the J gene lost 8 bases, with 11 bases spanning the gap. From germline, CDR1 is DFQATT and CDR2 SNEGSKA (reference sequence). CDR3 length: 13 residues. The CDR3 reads CSASGGRDSPLHF. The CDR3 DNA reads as TGCAGTGCTAGTGGGGGCAGGGATTCACCCCTCCACTTT.

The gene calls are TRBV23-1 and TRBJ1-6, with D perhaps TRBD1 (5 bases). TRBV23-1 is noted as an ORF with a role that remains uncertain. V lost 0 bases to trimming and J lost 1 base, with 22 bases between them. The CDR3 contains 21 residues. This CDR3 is CASSQSLNSSTEGSYNSPLHF. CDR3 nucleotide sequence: TGCGCCAGCAGTCAATCACTTAACAGTTCTACCGAGGGGTCCTATAATTCACCCCTCCACTTT.